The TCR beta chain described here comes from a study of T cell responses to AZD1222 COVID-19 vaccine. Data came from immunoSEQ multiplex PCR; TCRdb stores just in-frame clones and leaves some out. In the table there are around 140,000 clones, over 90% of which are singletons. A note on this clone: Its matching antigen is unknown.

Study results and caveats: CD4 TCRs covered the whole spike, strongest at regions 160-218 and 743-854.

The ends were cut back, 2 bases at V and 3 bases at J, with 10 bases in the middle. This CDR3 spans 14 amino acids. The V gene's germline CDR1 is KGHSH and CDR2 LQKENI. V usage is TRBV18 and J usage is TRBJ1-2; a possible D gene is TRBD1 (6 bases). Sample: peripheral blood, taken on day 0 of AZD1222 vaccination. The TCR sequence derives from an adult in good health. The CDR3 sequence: CASSPFGQHYGYTF. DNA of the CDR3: TGTGCCAGCTCACCATTCGGACAGCACTATGGCTACACCTTC.